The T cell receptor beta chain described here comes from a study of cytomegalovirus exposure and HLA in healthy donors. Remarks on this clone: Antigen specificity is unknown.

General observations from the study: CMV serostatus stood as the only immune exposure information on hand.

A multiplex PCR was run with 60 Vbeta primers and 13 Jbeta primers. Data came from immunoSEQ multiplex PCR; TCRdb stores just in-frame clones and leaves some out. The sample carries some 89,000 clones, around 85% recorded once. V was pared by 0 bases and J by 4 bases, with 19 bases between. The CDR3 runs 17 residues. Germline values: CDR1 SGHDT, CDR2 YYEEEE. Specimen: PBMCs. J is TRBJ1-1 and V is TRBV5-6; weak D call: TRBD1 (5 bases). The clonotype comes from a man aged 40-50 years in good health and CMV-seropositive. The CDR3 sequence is CASSLDSVWGRSTEAFF. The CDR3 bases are TGTGCCAGCAGCTTGGACTCGGTTTGGGGGAGGAGCACTGAAGCTTTCTTT.